This T cell receptor beta chain was identified during a study of OX40 agonist ivuxolimab in advanced cancers. The assay was immunoSEQ multiplex PCR, and TCRdb's table has in-frame clones only and misses some. The data show some 11,000 clones, with just under 75% seen just once and roughly 37% held by the top ten. CDR3 length equals 15 residues. From germline, CDR1 is MNHEY and CDR2 SMNVEV (reference sequence). A word on this clone: The junction differs from germline at one of its ends, possibly a read error. Other DNA sequences in the same sample also yield this CDR3.

This chain links TRBV27 with TRBJ2-3; D not resolved. This receptor was taken from an adult with an advanced solid tumor such as melanoma, head and neck, liver or kidney cancer. Sequenced material: CD4+ or CD8+ T cells sorted from blood, taken in a trial of the OX40 agonist ivuxolimab. CDR3 residues: CASSLASTGRDTQYF. The CDR3 DNA follows: TGTGCCAGTAGTTTAGCCTCGACTGGGCGGGATACGCAGTATTTT.